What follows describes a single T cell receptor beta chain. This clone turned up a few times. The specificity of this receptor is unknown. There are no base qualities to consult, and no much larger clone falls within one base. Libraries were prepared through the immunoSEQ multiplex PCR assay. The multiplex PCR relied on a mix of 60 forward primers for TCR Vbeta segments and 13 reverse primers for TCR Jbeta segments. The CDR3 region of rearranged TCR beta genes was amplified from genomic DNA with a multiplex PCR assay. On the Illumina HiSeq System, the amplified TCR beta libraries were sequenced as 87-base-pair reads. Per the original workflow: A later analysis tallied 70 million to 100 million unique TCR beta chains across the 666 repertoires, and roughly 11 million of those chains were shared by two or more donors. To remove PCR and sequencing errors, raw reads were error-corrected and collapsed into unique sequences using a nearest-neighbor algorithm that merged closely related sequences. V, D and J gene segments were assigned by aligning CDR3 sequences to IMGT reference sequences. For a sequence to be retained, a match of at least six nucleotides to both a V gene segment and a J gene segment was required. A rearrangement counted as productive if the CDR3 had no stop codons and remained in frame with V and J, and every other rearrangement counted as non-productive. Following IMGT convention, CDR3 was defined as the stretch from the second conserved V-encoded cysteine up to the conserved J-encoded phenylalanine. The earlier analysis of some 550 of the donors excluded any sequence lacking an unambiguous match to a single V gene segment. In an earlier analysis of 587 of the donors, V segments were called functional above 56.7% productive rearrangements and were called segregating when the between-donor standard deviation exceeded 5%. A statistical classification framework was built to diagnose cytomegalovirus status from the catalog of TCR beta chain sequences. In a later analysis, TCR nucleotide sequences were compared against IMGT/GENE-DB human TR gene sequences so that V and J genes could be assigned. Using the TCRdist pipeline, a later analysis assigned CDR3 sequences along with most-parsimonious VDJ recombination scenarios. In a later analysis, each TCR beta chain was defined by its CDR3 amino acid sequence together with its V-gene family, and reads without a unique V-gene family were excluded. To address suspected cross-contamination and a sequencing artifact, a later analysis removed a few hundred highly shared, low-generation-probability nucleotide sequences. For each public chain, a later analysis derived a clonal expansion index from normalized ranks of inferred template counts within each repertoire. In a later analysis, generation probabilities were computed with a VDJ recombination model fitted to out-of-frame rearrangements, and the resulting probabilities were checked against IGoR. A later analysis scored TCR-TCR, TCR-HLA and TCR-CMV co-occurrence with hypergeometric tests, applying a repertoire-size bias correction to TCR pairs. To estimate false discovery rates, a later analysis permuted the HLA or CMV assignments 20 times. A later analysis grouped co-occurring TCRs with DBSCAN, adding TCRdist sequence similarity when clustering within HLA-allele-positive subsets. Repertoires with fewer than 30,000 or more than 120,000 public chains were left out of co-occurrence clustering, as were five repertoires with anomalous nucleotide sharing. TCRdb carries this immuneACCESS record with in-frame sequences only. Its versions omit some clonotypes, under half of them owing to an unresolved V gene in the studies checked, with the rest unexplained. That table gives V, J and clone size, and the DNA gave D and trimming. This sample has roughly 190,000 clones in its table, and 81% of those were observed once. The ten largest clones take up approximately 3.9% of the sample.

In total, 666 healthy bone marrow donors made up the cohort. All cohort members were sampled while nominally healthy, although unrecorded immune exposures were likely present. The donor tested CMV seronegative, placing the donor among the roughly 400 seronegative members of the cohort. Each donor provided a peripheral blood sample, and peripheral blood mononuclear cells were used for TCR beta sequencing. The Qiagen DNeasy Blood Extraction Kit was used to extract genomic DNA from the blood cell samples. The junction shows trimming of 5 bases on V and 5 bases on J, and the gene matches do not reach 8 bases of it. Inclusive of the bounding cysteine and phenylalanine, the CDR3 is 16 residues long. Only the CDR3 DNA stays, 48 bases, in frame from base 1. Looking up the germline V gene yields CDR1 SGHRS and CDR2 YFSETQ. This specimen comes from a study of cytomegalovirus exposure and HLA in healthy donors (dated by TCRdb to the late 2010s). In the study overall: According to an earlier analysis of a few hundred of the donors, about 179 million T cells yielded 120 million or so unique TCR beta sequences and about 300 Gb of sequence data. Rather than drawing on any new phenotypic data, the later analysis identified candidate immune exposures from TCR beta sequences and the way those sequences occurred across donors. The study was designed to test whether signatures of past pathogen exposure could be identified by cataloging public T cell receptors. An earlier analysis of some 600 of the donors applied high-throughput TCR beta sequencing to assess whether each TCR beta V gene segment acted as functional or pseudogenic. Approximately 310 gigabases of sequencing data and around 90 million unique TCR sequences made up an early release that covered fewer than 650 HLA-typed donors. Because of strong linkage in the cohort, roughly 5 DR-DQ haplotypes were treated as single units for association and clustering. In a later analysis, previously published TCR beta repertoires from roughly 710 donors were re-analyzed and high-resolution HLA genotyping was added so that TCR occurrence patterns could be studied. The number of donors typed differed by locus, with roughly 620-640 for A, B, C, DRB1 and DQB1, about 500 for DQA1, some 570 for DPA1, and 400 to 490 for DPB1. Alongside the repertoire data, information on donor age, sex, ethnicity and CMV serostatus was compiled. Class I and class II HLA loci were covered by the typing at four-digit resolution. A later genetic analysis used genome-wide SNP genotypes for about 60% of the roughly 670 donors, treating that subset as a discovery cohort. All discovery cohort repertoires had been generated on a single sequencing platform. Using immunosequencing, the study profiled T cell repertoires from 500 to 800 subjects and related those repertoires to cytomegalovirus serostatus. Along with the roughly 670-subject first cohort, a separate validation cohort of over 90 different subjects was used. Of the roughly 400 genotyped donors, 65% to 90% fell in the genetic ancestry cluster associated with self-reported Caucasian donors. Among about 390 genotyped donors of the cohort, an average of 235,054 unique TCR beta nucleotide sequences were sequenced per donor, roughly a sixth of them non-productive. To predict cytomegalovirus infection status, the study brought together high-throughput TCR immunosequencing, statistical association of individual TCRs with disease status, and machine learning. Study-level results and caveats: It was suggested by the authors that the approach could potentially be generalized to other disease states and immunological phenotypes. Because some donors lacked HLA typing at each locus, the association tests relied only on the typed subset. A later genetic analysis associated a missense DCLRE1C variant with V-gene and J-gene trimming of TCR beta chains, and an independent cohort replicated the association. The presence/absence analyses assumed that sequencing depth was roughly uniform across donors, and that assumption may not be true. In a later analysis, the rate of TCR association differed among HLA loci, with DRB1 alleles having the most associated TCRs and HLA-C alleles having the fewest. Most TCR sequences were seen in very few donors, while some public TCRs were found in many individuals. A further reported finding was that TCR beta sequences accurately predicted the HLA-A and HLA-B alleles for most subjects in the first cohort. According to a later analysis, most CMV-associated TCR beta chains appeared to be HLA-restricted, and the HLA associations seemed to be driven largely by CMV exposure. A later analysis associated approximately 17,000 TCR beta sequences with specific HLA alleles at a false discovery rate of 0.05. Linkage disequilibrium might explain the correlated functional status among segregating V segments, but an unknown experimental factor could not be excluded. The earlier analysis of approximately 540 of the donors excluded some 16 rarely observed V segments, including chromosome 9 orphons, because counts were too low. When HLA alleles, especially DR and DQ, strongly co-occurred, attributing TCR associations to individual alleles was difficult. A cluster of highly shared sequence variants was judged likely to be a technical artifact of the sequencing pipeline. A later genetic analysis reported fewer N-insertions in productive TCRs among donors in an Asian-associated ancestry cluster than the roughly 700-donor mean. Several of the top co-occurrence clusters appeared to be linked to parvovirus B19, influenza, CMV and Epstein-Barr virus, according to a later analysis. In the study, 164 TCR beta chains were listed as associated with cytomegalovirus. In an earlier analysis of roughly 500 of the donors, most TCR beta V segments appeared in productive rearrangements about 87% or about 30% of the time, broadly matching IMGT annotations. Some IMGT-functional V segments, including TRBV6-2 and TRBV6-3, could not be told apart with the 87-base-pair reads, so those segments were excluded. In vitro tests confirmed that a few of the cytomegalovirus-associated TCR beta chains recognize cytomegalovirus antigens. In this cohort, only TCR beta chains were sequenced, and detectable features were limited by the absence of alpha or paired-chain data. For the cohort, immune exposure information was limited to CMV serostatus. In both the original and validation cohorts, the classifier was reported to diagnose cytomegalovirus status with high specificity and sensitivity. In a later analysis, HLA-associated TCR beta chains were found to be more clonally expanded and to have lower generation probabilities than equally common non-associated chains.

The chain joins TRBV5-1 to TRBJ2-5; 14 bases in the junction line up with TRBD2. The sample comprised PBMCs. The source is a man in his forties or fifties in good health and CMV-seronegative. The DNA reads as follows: TGCGCCAGCAGGACTAGCGGGGGGGTTCGCGGGGAGACCCAGTACTTC. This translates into CASRTSGGVRGETQYF.